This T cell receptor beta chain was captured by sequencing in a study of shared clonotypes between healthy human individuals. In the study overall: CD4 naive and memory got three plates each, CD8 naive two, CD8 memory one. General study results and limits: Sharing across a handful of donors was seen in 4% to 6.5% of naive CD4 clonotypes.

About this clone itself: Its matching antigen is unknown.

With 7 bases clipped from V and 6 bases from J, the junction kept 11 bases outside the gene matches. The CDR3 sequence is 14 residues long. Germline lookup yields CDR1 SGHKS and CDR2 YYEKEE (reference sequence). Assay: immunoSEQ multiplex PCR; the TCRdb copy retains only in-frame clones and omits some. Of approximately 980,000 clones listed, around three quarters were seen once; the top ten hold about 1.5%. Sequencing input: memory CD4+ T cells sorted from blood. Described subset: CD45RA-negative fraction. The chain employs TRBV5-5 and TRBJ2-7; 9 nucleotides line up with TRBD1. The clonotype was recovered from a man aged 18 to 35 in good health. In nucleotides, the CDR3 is TGTGCCAGCGGAAGACAGGGGGTCAAGTTCGAGCAGTACTTC. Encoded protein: CASGRQGVKFEQYF.